There are many counts of the clone carrying this T cell receptor beta chain. What it binds is not known. The data were taken from a study of CD8 T cells in ankylosing spondylitis. Study-level results: Relatively scarce in peripheral blood, disease-linked clones were CD8+. Disease-associated clones were reportedly significantly overrepresented in matched ankylosing spondylitis synovial fluid. In ankylosing spondylitis blood, a motif of about eight highly homologous TCR beta variants appeared characteristic.

V was shortened by 2 bases and J by 8 bases, with 12 bases between the two germline ends. The germline gives CDR1 MNHEY, CDR2 SMNVEV (reference sequence). This CDR3 has 13 amino acids. Quantitative molecular-barcoded 5'-RACE generated the TCR beta libraries. A single record per CDR3 protein comes from TCRdb applying MiXCR to the 5' RACE reads. The table lists 250,000 to 400,000 distinct CDR3 sequences, around a tenth of them singletons. This sequence was found in a female donor with ankylosing spondylitis or in good health (not recorded which). The sample was blood, either unsorted or a sorted T cell fraction (not recorded which). The rearrangement uses TRBV27 and TRBJ1-2; D remains unclear. The CDR3 protein is CASSLTFRGGYTF. CDR3 coding DNA: TGTGCCAGCAGTTTAACGTTTCGAGGGGGCTACACCTTC.